These T cell receptor beta chains were read from a single sample in a study of beta chain features in type 1 diabetes. Assay: immunoSEQ multiplex PCR; the TCRdb copy retains only in-frame clones and omits some. Of hundreds of thousands of clones in the sample, roughly 15% were seen once. Sequenced input: naive CD4+ T cells from blood. The receptors stem from a man between 18 and 35 years old in good health. The CDR3 runs from the conserved cysteine through the conserved F or W. D genes are given only for firm matches. The size field is filled for only some rows; it gives once, few, many or a size class.

few TRBD1 TRBJ1-5 TRBV18 TGTGCCAGCTCACCTCCGGGACAGGGGGATCAGCCCCAGCATTTT CASSPPGQGDQPQHF
- TRBD1 TRBJ1-1 TRBV28 TGTGCCAGCAGTCTAGGGACAGGGGGAATGAACACTGAAGCTTTCTTT CASSLGTGGMNTEAFF
- TRBD2 TRBJ2-4 TRBV5-1 TGCGCCAGCAGCTTGATCGGCGGGAGCATTCAGTACTTC CASSLIGGSIQYF
few - TRBJ1-2 TRBV5-4 TGTGCCAGCAGCTCATATGAGGGCGCTATTGGCTACACCTTC CASSSYEGAIGYTF
- TRBD2 TRBJ2-7 TRBV28 TGTGCCAGCAGTTTACGTAGCGGGGGGTACCTGCGGGAGCAGTACTTC CASSLRSGGYLREQYF
few TRBD1 TRBJ2-3 TRBV28 TGTGCCAGCAGTTCGACGGGACAGGGGTTCACAGATACGCAGTATTTT CASSSTGQGFTDTQYF
- - TRBJ1-5 TRBV6-1 TGTGCCAGCAAATTAGTCGGCGGAAGCAATCAGCCCCAGCATTTT CASKLVGGSNQPQHF
- - TRBJ2-7 TRBV28 TGTGCCAGCAGTTTTCCAAAAGGCCCAACCTCCTACGAGCAGTACTTC CASSFPKGPTSYEQYF
few - TRBJ1-5 TRBV19 TGTGCCAGTAGTATCAAAGTAGGCCAGCCCCAGCATTTT CASSIKVGQPQHF
- - TRBJ1-1 TRBV5-1 TGCGCCAGCAGCTTGGGGGCCAACACTGAAGCTTTCTTT CASSLGANTEAFF
few - TRBJ1-2 TRBV25-1 TGTGCCAGCAGTGAATACCGGGGCGCCTATGGCTACACCTTC CASSEYRGAYGYTF
few - TRBJ2-7 TRBV28 TGTGCCAGCAGTTCACACAGGGTCGAGCAGTACTTC CASSSHRVEQYF
- TRBD1 TRBJ1-3 TRBV9 TGTGCCAGTGGGACAGGGGCGGACACCATATATTTT CASGTGADTIYF
- TRBD1 TRBJ1-2 TRBV7-2 TGTGCCAGCAGCTTAGGACAGGGAGCTAACTATGGCTACACCTTC CASSLGQGANYGYTF
few - TRBJ2-5 TRBV7-2 TGTGCCAGCAGCTCTAGTCAGACCCAGTACTTC CASSSSQTQYF
few TRBD1 TRBJ2-7 TRBV28 TGTGCCAGCAGGGGGACAGCCCGCGGCTACGAGCAGTACTTC CASRGTARGYEQYF
- TRBD1 TRBJ1-6 TRBV11-2 TGTGCCAGCAGCTTAATGGGACAGGGCAGCTATAATTCACCCCTCCACTTT CASSLMGQGSYNSPLHF
- - TRBJ2-7 TRBV5-6 TGTGCCAGCAGCTCTGGGCGCGAGCAGTACTTC CASSSGREQYF
few TRBD1 TRBJ2-7 TRBV5-1 TGCGCCAGCAGCGAGCGAGCGGGACAGGGAATCTACGAGCAGTACTTC CASSERAGQGIYEQYF
- - TRBJ2-7 TRBV23-1 TGCGCCAGCAGTAAATACGTGGAGCCGGTGGGTGAGCAGTACTTC CASSKYVEPVGEQYF
- TRBD1 TRBJ1-2 TRBV7-9 TGTGCCAGCAGCTCCGTCGACAGGGATGGCTACACCTTC CASSSVDRDGYTF
few - TRBJ2-1 TRBV2 TGTGCCAGCAGTGAAGGGGCATTTCTACTCATCTACAATGAGCAGTTCTTC CASSEGAFLLIYNEQFF
few - TRBJ1-5 TRBV27 TGTGCCAGCAGGATCCTCGGACAAAATAGCAATCAGCCCCAGCATTTT CASRILGQNSNQPQHF
few TRBD1 TRBJ1-5 TRBV28 TGTGCCAGCAGCCCCCGACAGGGGGGATGGTATAGCAATCAGCCCCAGCATTTT CASSPRQGGWYSNQPQHF
- TRBD2 TRBJ2-3 TRBV18 TGTGCCAGCTCAAGATGGACTAGAAACACAGATACGCAGTATTTT CASSRWTRNTDTQYF
- - TRBJ1-1 TRBV5-6 TGTGCCAGCAGCTATCGTGTAGGGGTAGGGGGAAATGAAGCTTTCTTT CASSYRVGVGGNEAFF
few TRBD2 TRBJ2-7 TRBV18 TGTGCCAGCTCACCACCGACTAGCGGGAGGCCTTACGAGCAGTACTTC CASSPPTSGRPYEQYF
- - TRBJ1-2 TRBV14 TGTGCCAGCAGCCAAGCTGGGACTCAGGGCTTTGGCTACACCTTC CASSQAGTQGFGYTF
- TRBD1 TRBJ2-7 TRBV7-7 TGTGCTAGCAGCTTATGCCCCCGGGACAGGGCGAACTACGAGCAGTACTTC CASSLCPRDRANYEQYF
- - TRBJ2-7 TRBV4-3 TGCGCCAGCAGCCAAGATTCGGGACGCGTGTACGAGCAGTACTTC CASSQDSGRVYEQYF
few - TRBJ2-7 TRBV14 TGTGCCAGCAGCCAAGGACTAGGAAAGCCTGTTGCTTACGAGCAGTACTTC CASSQGLGKPVAYEQYF
few - TRBJ2-6 TRBV12-2 TGTGCAAGTCGCTCACCTACACAGTGGTCTGGGGCCAACGTCCTGACTTTC CASRSPTQWSGANVLTF
- TRBD1 TRBJ2-7 TRBV2 TGTGCCAGCAGTGACAGGGGGCGACCCTACGAGCAGTACTTC CASSDRGRPYEQYF
- - TRBJ1-2 TRBV11-2 TGTGCCAGCAGTAATCCGGGACGGGTGAACTATGGCTACACCTTC CASSNPGRVNYGYTF
- - TRBJ2-7 TRBV4-3 TGCGCCAGCAGCCGCGACGGCTACGAGCAGTACTTC CASSRDGYEQYF
- TRBD2 TRBJ2-1 TRBV4-1 TGCGCCAGCAGCCAAGGCGGGAGGGCCCACAATGAGCAGTTCTTC CASSQGGRAHNEQFF
many TRBD2 TRBJ2-5 TRBV25-1 TGTGCCAGCAGTGACGGGACTAGCGGGAGGCGAGAGACCCAGTACTTC CASSDGTSGRRETQYF
few TRBD1 TRBJ1-5 TRBV27 TGTGCCAGCAGCCTCCTCCGGGACAGGGGGCGGGGCAATCAGCCCCAGCATTTT CASSLLRDRGRGNQPQHF
few TRBD1 TRBJ2-6 TRBV28 TGTGCCAGCAGTACCCGGACAGGCAGCTCTGGGGCCAACGTCCTGACTTTC CASSTRTGSSGANVLTF
few - TRBJ1-1 TRBV5-1 TGCGCCAGCAGCTTCGGGCCCGATGGGGAAGCTTTCTTT CASSFGPDGEAFF